This T cell receptor beta chain was sequenced in a study of T cells in Graves' hyperthyroidism and ophthalmopathy. The junction had 8 bases not matched to a gene; V was cut back by 5 bases and J by 6 bases. Germline CDR1 and CDR2: SEHNR and FQNEAQ (reference sequence). The CDR3 covers 15 residues. TCR beta CDR3 sequences were amplified from RNA transcripts. First-round RT-PCR with HTBI primers amplified the TCR CDR3 region. TCRdb recomputed calls from the multiplex PCR reads with MiXCR, one row per CDR3 protein. The sample records 450,000 to 600,000 distinct CDR3 sequences, roughly 21% being singletons. Diagnostic assessment was based on clinical symptoms, serum thyroxine and TRAb, thyroid ultrasound and orbital computed tomography.

The sequence was collected from a man aged 40-49 years with Graves' ophthalmopathy. Sequencing used blood. The chain recombines TRBV7-9 with TRBJ2-2; TRBD1 matches at 8 bases. The CDR3 DNA is TGTGCCAGCAGCACGACAGGGGTTTCTGCCGGGGAGCTGTTTTTT. Protein product: CASSTTGVSAGELFF.